This T cell receptor beta chain is drawn from a study of chemoradiotherapy in HPV16-positive cancers. Sequenced by immunoSEQ multiplex PCR; TCRdb stores in-frame clones only, minus some. Of 9,500 or so clones in the sample, about 74% were seen once. The CDR3 has 17 residues. The germline V gene has CDR1 MNHNS and CDR2 SASEGT. Trimming removed 0 bases from V and 5 bases from J, with 16 bases in between. Study-level points and caveats: Candidate HPV-specific clones and E7-related TCR motifs grew in tumor during treatment. Better recurrence-free survival went with HPV-responsive T-cell expansion in HPV16-positive patients.

On this clone: Its antigen is not known.

This clonotype was obtained from a human donor with HPV-associated anogenital cancer. The sample was gathered from a patient who underwent chemoradiotherapy. This chain joins TRBV6-1 and TRBJ2-2; D unresolved. DNA for the CDR3: TGTGCCAGCAGTGAAGCCACTATATGGGCCAGAACCGGGGAGCTGTTTTTT. It yields the protein CASSEATIWARTGELFF.